A selection of T cell receptor beta chains follows, all from one sample in a study of beta chain features in type 1 diabetes. Sequenced by immunoSEQ multiplex PCR; TCRdb stores in-frame clones only, minus some. The sample includes hundreds of thousands of clones, about an eighth of them seen just once. What was sequenced was naive CD4+ T cells from blood. The receptors originated from a woman aged 18 to 35 in good health. The CDR3 runs from the conserved cysteine through the conserved F or W. A D gene is named only where the DNA matches it firmly. Part of the rows lack a size; the others show once, few, many or a class for expanded clones.

len	j_gene	v_gene	abundance	d_gene	CDR3aa	CDR3nt
16	TRBJ2-5	TRBV19	few	TRBD2	CARSTRGAGGKETQYF	TGTGCCCGTAGCACCCGAGGAGCGGGGGGGAAAGAGACCCAGTACTTC
15	TRBJ2-1	TRBV27	few	.	CASMNWESVANEQFF	TGTGCCAGCATGAACTGGGAATCGGTCGCCAATGAGCAGTTCTTC
13	TRBJ1-2	TRBV7-9	few	.	CASSFSSETGYTF	TGTGCCAGCAGCTTTTCTTCAGAAACGGGCTACACCTTC
12	TRBJ2-1	TRBV28	.	.	CASSLTSIEQFF	TGTGCCAGCAGTTTAACTAGCATTGAGCAGTTCTTC
14	TRBJ2-7	TRBV4-2	.	.	CASSQSGTAYEQYF	TGTGCCAGCAGCCAGAGTGGGACGGCCTACGAGCAGTACTTC
18	TRBJ2-6	TRBV7-8	few	.	CASSPANRGLSGANVLTF	TGTGCCAGCAGCCCAGCCAATCGGGGCCTCTCTGGGGCCAACGTCCTGACTTTC
11	TRBJ2-1	TRBV20-1	few	TRBD1	CSTTGTNEQFF	TGCAGCACGACAGGGACCAATGAGCAGTTCTTC
13	TRBJ2-5	TRBV18	.	.	CASSPGVQETQYF	TGTGCCAGCTCACCAGGGGTTCAAGAGACCCAGTACTTC
16	TRBJ2-4	TRBV9	few	TRBD2	CASSYTGTSGSDIQYF	TGTGCCAGCAGCTACACCGGGACTAGCGGGTCGGACATTCAGTACTTC
13	TRBJ2-1	TRBV5-6	.	.	CASSLVRSAEQFF	TGTGCCAGCAGCTTGGTCCGGTCGGCTGAGCAGTTCTTC
18	TRBJ2-6	TRBV5-1	few	TRBD1	CASSLQPQGNSGANVLTF	TGCGCCAGCAGCTTACAACCACAGGGGAACTCTGGGGCCAACGTCCTGACTTTC
14	TRBJ2-1	TRBV2	.	TRBD1	CASRAGTGVNEQFF	TGTGCCAGCAGAGCCGGGACAGGGGTCAATGAGCAGTTCTTC
14	TRBJ2-5	TRBV7-2	.	TRBD2	CASSQLSGAETQYF	TGTGCCAGCAGCCAACTCAGCGGGGCAGAGACCCAGTACTTC
14	TRBJ2-6	TRBV5-6	few	.	CASSLGFGANVLTF	TGTGCCAGCAGCTTGGGGTTTGGGGCCAACGTCCTGACTTTC
15	TRBJ2-6	TRBV2	.	.	CASSLRVSGANVLTF	TGTGCCAGCAGTTTACGTGTCTCTGGGGCCAACGTCCTGACTTTC
14	TRBJ2-5	TRBV2	.	TRBD2	CASSVSSGSETQYF	TGTGCCAGCAGTGTATCTAGCGGGAGTGAGACCCAGTACTTC
13	TRBJ1-6	TRBV9	.	.	CASSALRDSPLHF	TGTGCCAGCAGCGCTCTCAGGGATTCACCCCTCCACTTT
15	TRBJ1-6	TRBV7-2	.	.	CASSTEVSYNSPLHF	TGTGCCAGCAGCACAGAGGTCTCCTATAATTCACCCCTCCACTTT
11	TRBJ2-4	TRBV4-1	.	.	CASSQVDIQYF	TGCGCCAGCAGCCAAGTTGACATTCAGTACTTC
14	TRBJ2-7	TRBV5-6	few	TRBD2	CASSLALAVGEQYF	TGTGCCAGCAGCTTGGCACTAGCGGTGGGGGAGCAGTACTTC
15	TRBJ2-3	TRBV25-1	.	TRBD2	CASSAGLADTDTQYF	TGTGCCAGCAGTGCGGGACTAGCGGACACAGATACGCAGTATTTT
14	TRBJ2-1	TRBV18	.	.	CASSPAGSYNEQFF	TGTGCCAGCTCACCAGCAGGCTCCTACAATGAGCAGTTCTTC
16	TRBJ2-1	TRBV6-1	few	TRBD2	CASSAAKTSGIGEQFF	TGTGCCAGCAGTGCGGCGAAGACTAGCGGGATCGGTGAGCAGTTCTTC
14	TRBJ2-5	TRBV11-2	.	.	CASSSFHRQETQYF	TGTGCCAGCAGCTCCTTTCATAGACAAGAGACCCAGTACTTC
14	TRBJ2-5	TRBV28	.	.	CASSLSPGQETQYF	TGTGCCAGCAGTTTATCCCCTGGCCAAGAGACCCAGTACTTC
15	TRBJ2-1	TRBV19	few	TRBD2	CASSIFSGNYNEQFF	TGTGCCAGTAGTATCTTTAGCGGGAACTACAATGAGCAGTTCTTC
11	TRBJ2-1	TRBV6-5	.	.	CASRTRGEQFF	TGTGCCAGCAGAACCAGGGGTGAGCAGTTCTTC
15	TRBJ2-2	TRBV15	few	.	CATTPSRGGNLELFF	TGTGCCACCACTCCCTCGAGGGGGGGCAACTTGGAGCTGTTTTTT
14	TRBJ2-3	TRBV5-1	few	.	CASSLVQGTDTQYF	TGCGCCAGCAGCTTGGTACAGGGCACAGATACGCAGTATTTT
12	TRBJ2-3	TRBV12-5	few	.	CASGLRTDTQYF	TGTGCTAGTGGTCTCAGGACAGATACGCAGTATTTT
17	TRBJ2-5	TRBV1	few	.	CTSSHGGGAVIQETQYF	TGCACCAGCAGCCACGGCGGGGGGGCCGTTATCCAAGAGACCCAGTACTTC
12	TRBJ2-5	TRBV6-5	.	.	CASSYGRETQYF	TGTGCCAGCAGTTACGGACGGGAGACCCAGTACTTC
12	TRBJ2-7	TRBV30	few	TRBD2	CALQGGRYEQYF	TGTGCCCTACAGGGCGGGAGGTACGAGCAGTACTTC
15	TRBJ1-2	TRBV14	.	.	CASSQDPRRNYGYTF	TGTGCCAGCAGCCAAGACCCACGGAGAAACTATGGCTACACCTTC
15	TRBJ2-1	TRBV15	.	TRBD1	CATSIRQGSYNEQFF	TGTGCCACCAGCATCCGACAGGGCTCCTACAATGAGCAGTTCTTC
12	TRBJ2-3	TRBV29-1	few	.	CSVDAVTDTQYF	TGCAGCGTTGACGCGGTGACGGATACGCAGTATTTT
17	TRBJ2-1	TRBV29-1	.	.	CSVEMTIRLQGAGEQFF	TGCAGCGTTGAAATGACTATAAGGTTGCAGGGCGCTGGAGAGCAGTTCTTC
14	TRBJ2-2	TRBV7-2	few	.	CASSLRGRPGELFF	TGTGCCAGCAGCTTACGCGGGCGGCCAGGGGAGCTGTTTTTT
12	TRBJ1-2	TRBV28	.	.	CASSLDGYGYTF	TGTGCCAGCAGTTTGGATGGGTATGGCTACACCTTC
11	TRBJ1-2	TRBV29-1	.	.	CSVILNYGYTF	TGCAGCGTGATACTTAACTATGGCTACACCTTC
14	TRBJ1-1	TRBV5-4	few	TRBD1	CASSWGQPNTEAFF	TGTGCCAGCAGCTGGGGACAGCCAAACACTGAAGCTTTCTTT